This entry lists 22 T cell receptor beta chains sequenced from one sample in a study of memory CD4+ T cells and cytomegalovirus serostatus. TCRdb keeps only in-frame clones here, not all; method: immunoSEQ multiplex PCR. The repertoire holds about 31,000 clones, with about three quarters as singletons. Single viable CD3+CD4+CD8-CD45RO+ cells were sorted as the memory CD4+ T cells. The source material was memory CD4+ T cells from blood. The receptors were sampled from an adult in good health and CMV-seronegative. Some clones in this sample may be carry-over from other donors' samples.

The chain joins TRBV19 to TRBJ2-1; 7 bases fit TRBD1. V lost 2 bases to trimming and J lost 7 bases; unmatched junction nucleotides: 5. Germline V CDR1 and CDR2: LNHDA, SQIVND (reference sequence). CDR3 length equals 14 residues. The DNA of the CDR3 is TGTGCCAGTAGTATATTGGGACAGACTAATGAGCAGTTCTTC. Amino acids: CASSILGQTNEQFF.

This clone was observed a few times. CDR3 coding DNA: TGTGCCAGCAGTGCGGTCAGAAACACCGGGGAGCTGTTTTTT. It encodes CASSAVRNTGELFF. The gene calls are TRBV2 and TRBJ2-2; D uncertain. V lost 4 bases and J lost 2, with 8 bases in between. Germline V gene lookup returns CDR1 SNHLY and CDR2 FYNNEI. The CDR3 contains 14 residues.

This rearrangement joins TRBV19 to TRBJ1-6; D unresolved. The CDR3 totals 13 residues. The ends were cut back, 0 bases at V and 8 bases at J, with 5 bases in the middle. The V gene's germline CDR1 is LNHDA and CDR2 SQIVND (reference sequence). CDR3 bases: TGTGCCAGTAGTATAGAAGACTATTCACCCCTCCACTTT. It translates to CASSIEDYSPLHF.

This clone is a singleton in its sample. The rearrangement joins TRBV4-3 to TRBJ2-6; D is unclear. Germline CDR1 is LGHNA and CDR2 is YSLEER. This CDR3 is 17 amino acids long. The V end lost 0 bases, the J end lost 0 bases, and 9 bases lay between the germline ends. The DNA for the CDR3 is TGCGCCAGCAGCCAAGATCCATCGGACTCTGGGGCCAACGTCCTGACTTTC. This encodes CASSQDPSDSGANVLTF.

The chain couples TRBV5-1 to TRBJ1-1, with 8 bases fitting TRBD1. The CDR3 consists of 13 residues. Germline V gene sequence: CDR1 SGHRS, CDR2 YFSETQ. V trimming: 6 bases; J trimming: 4 bases; junction bases outside the gene matches: 5. The CDR3 region is CASTTGTGTEAFF. The CDR3, as DNA: TGCGCCAGCACGACGGGGACAGGCACTGAAGCTTTCTTT.

This clone was counted a single time. The chain employs TRBV19 and TRBJ2-2; 7 positions match TRBD1. The CDR3 runs 15 residues. The germline V gene encodes CDR1 LNHDA and CDR2 SQIVND (reference sequence). V shed 7 bases, J shed 0 bases, and the junction held 5 bases outside the gene matches. This chain's CDR3 is CASKLGTANTGELFF. CDR3 nucleotides: TGTGCCAGTAAATTGGGGACAGCGAACACCGGGGAGCTGTTTTTT.

The chain has TRBV5-4 and TRBJ2-1, with 9 positions matching TRBD2. The germline CDR1 and CDR2 sequences are SGHNT and YYREEE (reference sequence). V shed 1 base, J shed 7 bases, and the junction held 6 bases outside the gene matches. The CDR3 extends over 15 amino acids. Here the CDR3 DNA reads TGTGCCAGCAGCTTGTCAAGCGGGGGGTTTAATGAGCAGTTCTTC. Protein sequence: CASSLSSGGFNEQFF.

The chain couples TRBV5-1 to TRBJ2-3; D gene ambiguous. Between the trimmed V and J ends, which lost 0 bases and 1 base, there was a span of 3 bases. The CDR3 runs to 13 residues. Germline CDR1 reads SGHRS; CDR2 reads YFSETQ. The CDR3 loop reads CASSLDGTDTQYF. For the CDR3, the DNA is TGCGCCAGCAGCTTGGATGGCACAGATACGCAGTATTTT.

The chain couples TRBV6-6 to TRBJ2-7; 9 nucleotides line up with TRBD1. The CDR3 is made up of 16 amino acids. Per the germline V gene, CDR1 is MNHNY and CDR2 is SVGAGI (reference sequence). V shed 2 bases, J shed 2 bases, and the junction held 7 bases outside the gene matches. The CDR3 loop reads CASSYSWDRVPYEQYF. The CDR3 region has the DNA TGTGCCAGCAGTTACAGTTGGGACAGGGTGCCCTACGAGCAGTACTTC.

The chain links TRBV25-1 to TRBJ2-5; TRBD1 matches at 12 bases. Germline V CDR1 and CDR2: MGHDK, SYGVNS. J gave up 5 bases and V 3 bases, and 10 bases lay outside the gene matches. The CDR3 runs to 17 residues. The CDR3 loop reads CASSDPGTGGLWETQYF. The CDR3 DNA reads TGTGCCAGCAGTGATCCTGGGACAGGGGGCCTCTGGGAGACCCAGTACTTC. The full variable domain, rest sourced from reference TRBV25-1 and TRBJ2-5, is EADIYQTPRYLVIGTGKKITLECSQTMGHDKMYWYQQDPGMELHLIHYSYGVNSTEKGDLSSESTVSRIRTEHFPLTLESARPSHTSQYLCASSDPGTGGLWETQYFGPGTRLLVL.

This clone was seen more than once but under ten times. The gene calls are TRBV30 and TRBJ2-7, with D unresolved. V gave up 1 base and J gave up 2 bases, with 9 bases separating them. CDR3 length: 13 residues. Germline CDR1 reads GTSNPN; CDR2 reads SVGIG (reference sequence). The CDR3 protein is CAWSATSTYEQYF. The CDR3 DNA follows: TGTGCCTGGAGTGCCACAAGCACCTACGAGCAGTACTTC.

The chain joins TRBV7-2 to TRBJ2-3; D may correspond to TRBD1 or TRBD2 (5 bases each). Between the trimmed V and J ends, which lost 8 bases and 0 bases, there was a span of 15 bases. Germline-derived CDR1 and CDR2 are SGHTA and FQGNSA. The CDR3 length is 15 residues. The CDR3 sequence is CASVLRGASTDTQYF. The CDR3 DNA reads TGTGCCAGCGTCCTTAGGGGAGCAAGCACAGATACGCAGTATTTT.

This clone was picked up one time. The V and J genes are TRBV7-2 and TRBJ1-2; unclear D gene. CDR3 length: 11 residues. Germline V gives CDR1 SGHTA, CDR2 FQGNSA. V dropped 2 bases and J dropped 8 bases, with 6 bases sitting between them. CDR3 nucleotide sequence: TGTGCCAGCAGCTTATATCAAGGCTACACCTTC. Translated, it gives CASSLYQGYTF.

The chain is built from TRBV30 and TRBJ1-2; no definite D call. V lost 0 bases and J 1 base, leaving 6 bases between the germline ends. Germline CDR1 is GTSNPN and CDR2 is SVGIG (reference sequence). This CDR3 comprises 13 residues. In DNA form, the CDR3 reads TGTGCCTGGAGTGTCCAGGTTAACTATGGCTACACCTTC. It codes for CAWSVQVNYGYTF. Full variable domain (outside the CDR3, taken from reference TRBV30 and TRBJ1-2): SQTIHQWPATLVQPVGSPLSLECTVEGTSNPNLYWYRQAAGRGLQLLFYSVGIGQISSEVPQNLSASRPQDRQFILSSKKLLLSDSGFYLCAWSVQVNYGYTFGSGTRLTVV.

Only a few counts were recorded for this clone. This chain connects TRBV5-5 to TRBJ1-6; D unclear. Trimming took off 1 base at V and 8 bases at J, with 7 bases between the two ends. The CDR3 consists of 13 residues. Germline V gene data show CDR1 as SGHKS and CDR2 as YYEKEE (reference sequence). CDR3 DNA sequence: TGTGCCAGCAGCTTGTCTTCTGATTCACCCCTCCACTTT. It encodes CASSLSSDSPLHF. The complete variable domain, with remaining parts taken from reference TRBV5-5 and TRBJ1-6, reads DAGVTQSPTHLIKTRGQQVTLRCSPISGHKSVSWYQQVLGQGPQFIFQYYEKEERGRGNFPDRFSARQFPNYSSELNVNALLLGDSALYLCASSLSSDSPLHFGNGTRLTVT.

The chain combines TRBV11-2 with TRBJ2-6; the D gene is possibly TRBD2 (5 bases). The CDR3 loop spans 15 amino acids. Germline V lookup: CDR1 SGHAT, CDR2 FQNNGV. V lost 0 bases, J lost 4 bases, and 7 bases lay in between. Here the CDR3 reads CASSLDREGANVLTF. The CDR3 nucleotides are TGTGCCAGCAGCTTAGACCGGGAAGGGGCCAACGTCCTGACTTTC.

V is TRBV9 and J is TRBJ2-3, with TRBD2 matching over 11 bases. Germline CDR1 is SGDLS and CDR2 is YYNGEE. J gave up 0 bases and V 3 bases, and 6 bases lay outside the gene matches. The CDR3 is 17 amino acids. CDR3 bases: TGTGCCAGCAGCGGGGGGGCTAGCGGGGGGAGCACAGATACGCAGTATTTT. Translated, it gives CASSGGASGGSTDTQYF.

The rearrangement joins TRBV4-2 to TRBJ1-5; 8 positions match TRBD1. Trimming removed 0 bases from V and 5 bases from J; junction bases left unmatched: 3. There are 15 residues in the CDR3. In germline, CDR1 is LGHNA, CDR2 YNFKEQ. DNA of the CDR3: TGTGCCAGCAGCCAAGAAAGACAGGGGCATCAGCCCCAGCATTTT. Translating it yields CASSQERQGHQPQHF.

The chain uses TRBV27 and TRBJ1-1, with TRBD1 identical over 9 bases. This CDR3 has 15 residues. Losses at the gene ends were 2 bases for V and 5 bases for J; bases not matched to a gene: 6. Looked up from germline, CDR1 is MNHEY and CDR2 is SMNVEV (reference sequence). The CDR3 DNA follows: TGTGCCAGCAGTTTAAACAGGGGGCGACGAACTGAAGCTTTCTTT. Its protein is CASSLNRGRRTEAFF.

The V and J genes are TRBV18 and TRBJ2-1, with D unclear. Germline V gene data show CDR1 as KGHSH and CDR2 as LQKENI. The CDR3 loop spans 16 amino acids. The germline V and J ends were trimmed by 1 base and 2 bases, with 12 bases remaining between them. The CDR3 nucleotides are TGTGCCAGCTCACCACGGCGAGACACAGCCTACAATGAGCAGTTCTTC. Its protein is CASSPRRDTAYNEQFF.

The chain links TRBV6-5 to TRBJ1-1; D gene ambiguous. V lost 2 bases and J 9 bases, leaving 7 bases between the germline ends. The germline V gene encodes CDR1 MNHEY and CDR2 SVGAGI. The CDR3 consists of 11 residues. In DNA form, the CDR3 reads TGTGCCAGCAGTTACCGTCAGAAAGCTTTCTTT. It yields the protein CASSYRQKAFF.

This chain uses TRBV6-5 with TRBJ2-5, with TRBD2 matching 8 bases. V gave up 5 bases and J gave up 4 bases; unmatched junction bases: 6. Per germline, CDR1 MNHEY and CDR2 SVGAGI. This CDR3 spans 14 amino acids. The CDR3 loop reads CASSPGTRGETQYF. The CDR3 DNA reads as TGTGCCAGCAGTCCCGGGACTAGGGGAGAGACCCAGTACTTC.